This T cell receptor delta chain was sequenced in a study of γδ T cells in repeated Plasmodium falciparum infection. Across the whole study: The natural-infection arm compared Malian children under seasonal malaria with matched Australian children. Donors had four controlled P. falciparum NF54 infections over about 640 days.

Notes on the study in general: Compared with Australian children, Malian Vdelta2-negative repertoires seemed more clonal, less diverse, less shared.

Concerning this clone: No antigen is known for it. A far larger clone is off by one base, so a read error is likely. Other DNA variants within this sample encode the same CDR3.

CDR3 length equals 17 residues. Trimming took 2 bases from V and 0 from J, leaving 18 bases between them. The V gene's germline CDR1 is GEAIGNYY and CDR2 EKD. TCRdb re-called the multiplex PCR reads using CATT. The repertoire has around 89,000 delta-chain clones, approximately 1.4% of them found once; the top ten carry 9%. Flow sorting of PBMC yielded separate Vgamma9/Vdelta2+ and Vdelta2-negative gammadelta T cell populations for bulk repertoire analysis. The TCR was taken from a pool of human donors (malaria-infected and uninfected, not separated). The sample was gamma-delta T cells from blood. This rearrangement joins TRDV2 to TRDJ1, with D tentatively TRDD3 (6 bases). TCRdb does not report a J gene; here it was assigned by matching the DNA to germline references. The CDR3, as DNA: TGTGCCTGTGACATCCTCACCGGGGGACCGTACACCGATAAACTCATCTTT. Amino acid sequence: CACDILTGGPYTDKLIF.